These 3 T cell receptor beta chains were all obtained from the same sample, sequenced in a study of tumor-infiltrating lymphocytes in localized non-small cell lung cancer. The protocol was immunoSEQ multiplex PCR, while the TCRdb copy is restricted to in-frame clones and leaves out a portion. The sample yields about 24,000 clones, approximately 59% seen once. The material sequenced was lung tumor tissue. These receptor sequences come from a human donor with non-small cell lung cancer.

The V gene is TRBV27, the J gene TRBJ1-2, with D possibly TRBD1 on 5 matching bases. CDR1 and CDR2 from the germline V gene are MNHEY and SMNVEV (reference sequence). V was cut by 2 bases and J by 9 bases, with 16 bases left in between. The CDR3 runs 14 residues. In DNA form, the CDR3 reads TGTGCCAGCAGTTTAGAGCCAGGGTATTTGAGCTACACCTTC. This gives the protein CASSLEPGYLSYTF.

This chain joins TRBV18 and TRBJ1-5, with D hard to call. With 6 bases removed from V and 6 bases from J, the gap between germline ends came to 15 bases. The CDR3 has 14 amino acids. Germline V CDR1 and CDR2: KGHSH, LQKENI. For the CDR3, the DNA is TGTGCCAGCTCGTCCGACACCTTCGGTCAGCCCCAGCATTTT. The encoded protein is CASSSDTFGQPQHF.

This clone was detected a few times. This chain uses TRBV30 with TRBJ2-5; D is undetermined. Trimming stripped 0 bases from V and 9 bases from J, with 2 bases between. CDR1 and CDR2 (germline): GTSNPN, SVGIG (reference sequence). The CDR3 covers 9 residues. The CDR3 reads CAWSVPQYF. CDR3 nucleotides: TGTGCCTGGAGTGTCCCCCAGTACTTC. The entire variable domain, with the rest obtained from reference TRBV30 and TRBJ2-5, is as follows: SQTIHQWPATLVQPVGSPLSLECTVEGTSNPNLYWYRQAAGRGLQLLFYSVGIGQISSEVPQNLSASRPQDRQFILSSKKLLLSDSGFYLCAWSVPQYFGPGTRLLVL.